This entry lists 24 T cell receptor beta chains sequenced from one sample in a study of brain metastases from non-small cell lung cancer. Clones were read by immunoSEQ multiplex PCR, and TCRdb kept only the in-frame ones, dropping some. This sample has under 3,000 clones; over 75% occur once, and the top ten carry less than 10%. Input material: primary lung tumor tissue. The receptor source for this set is a donor at least 40 years old with non-small cell lung cancer.

This clone has only one observation. An end of the junction differs from the germline gene, which may be a read error. J is TRBJ1-2 and V is TRBV7-9; D perhaps matches TRBD1 (5 bases). The CDR3 consists of 14 residues. In germline, CDR1 is SEHNR, CDR2 FQNEAQ (reference sequence). The CDR3 nucleotides read TGTGCCAGCAGCCCGGACAAGGGCTTTACCGGCTACATCTTC. Amino acids: CASSPDKGFTGYIF.

The table lists this clone with a count of one. The V and J genes are TRBV28 and TRBJ1-4, with D tentatively TRBD1 (6 bases). Per the germline V gene, CDR1 is MDHEN and CDR2 is SYDVKM. Trimming took off 6 bases at V and 8 bases at J, with 19 bases between the two ends. The CDR3 loop spans 15 amino acids. The CDR3: CASRNAGAGDEKLFF. In DNA, the CDR3 is TGTGCCAGCAGGAACGCAGGGGCAGGGGACGAAAAACTGTTTTTT. The full variable domain, rest sourced from reference TRBV28 and TRBJ1-4, is DVKVTQSSRYLVKRTGEKVFLECVQDMDHENMFWYRQDPGLGLRLIYFSYDVKMKEKGDIPEGYSVSREKKERFSLILESASTNQTSMYLCASRNAGAGDEKLFFGSGTQLSVL.

The chain recombines TRBV29-1 with TRBJ2-5, with TRBD1 identical over 7 bases. Trimming at V came to 6 bases and at J to 4 bases, leaving 11 bases not matched to a gene. The CDR3 has 14 amino acids. Germline V gene data show CDR1 as SQVTM and CDR2 as ANQGSEA. CDR3 coding DNA: TGCAGCGTCGCCCCCGGGACAGTTGGAGAGACCCAGTACTTC. Its translation: CSVAPGTVGETQYF.

The chain combines TRBV11-3 with TRBJ2-2; D gene uncertain. Trimming pared 2 bases from V and 0 bases from J, leaving 13 bases between. Germline V gene lookup returns CDR1 SGHNT and CDR2 YENEEA. CDR3 length: 17 amino acids. The CDR3 spells CASSLHEWSTNTGELFF. In DNA, the CDR3 is TGTGCCAGCAGCTTACACGAGTGGTCCACGAACACCGGGGAGCTGTTTTTT.

DNA for the CDR3: TGTGCCAGCAGCCAACGGGACTGGGGCTACACCTTC. It codes for CASSQRDWGYTF. The V gene is TRBV7-8, the J gene TRBJ1-2; tentative D call: TRBD1 (5 bases). V dropped 5 bases and J dropped 8 bases, with 12 bases sitting between them. This CDR3 is 12 amino acids long. Per the germline V gene, CDR1 is SGHVS and CDR2 is FQNEAQ.

V and J are TRBV6-5 and TRBJ2-7, with 7 bases matching TRBD1. V shed 8 bases, J shed 7 bases, and the junction held 14 bases outside the gene matches. Germline V gene sequence: CDR1 MNHEY, CDR2 SVGAGI. The CDR3 spans 14 residues. This chain's CDR3 is CASSLALDRAEQYF. In DNA, the CDR3 is TGTGCCAGCTCGCTTGCCCTAGACAGGGCTGAGCAGTACTTC.

The gene calls are TRBV5-5 and TRBJ1-1; D is possibly TRBD1 (5 bases). The CDR3 has 14 residues. Germline V gene lookup returns CDR1 SGHKS and CDR2 YYEKEE (reference sequence). The V gene lost 6 bases and the J gene lost 3 bases, with 15 bases spanning the gap. This CDR3 reads CASNRAGRDTEAFF. The DNA for the CDR3 is TGTGCCAGCAATAGGGCAGGGCGGGACACTGAAGCTTTCTTT.

The chain is built from TRBV2 and TRBJ1-6; D remains unclear. Trimming left V 6 bases short and J 12 bases short, with 27 bases between. Per the germline V gene, CDR1 is SNHLY and CDR2 is FYNNEI. CDR3 length: 17 residues. This CDR3 is CASRRLRIEGRHLPLHF. The CDR3 DNA reads as TGTGCCAGCAGGAGGTTGCGTATTGAAGGGCGTCATTTACCCCTCCACTTT.

About this clone itself: The same CDR3 is also encoded by other DNA sequences in this sample. The chain joins TRBV7-3 to TRBJ2-5; D might be TRBD1 or TRBD2, each matching 6 bases. This CDR3 is 14 amino acids long. Deletions cut 8 bases from V and 8 bases from J, with 21 bases between. Germline-derived CDR1 and CDR2 are SGHTA and FQGTGA. CDR3 amino acids: CASSLGGRQETQYF. As DNA, the CDR3 is TGTGCCAGCTCCCTGGGAGGTCGACAGGAAACCCAGTACTTC. Variable domain in full (rest from reference TRBV7-3 and TRBJ2-5): GAGVSQTPSNKVTEKGKYVELRCDPISGHTALYWYRQSLGQGPEFLIYFQGTGAADDSGLPNDRFFAVRPEGSVSTLKIQRTERGDSAVYLCASSLGGRQETQYFGPGTRLLVL.

Worth noting for this clone: Different DNA sequences within this sample yield the same CDR3. The gene calls are TRBV18 and TRBJ1-1; no definite D call. V was clipped by 3 bases and J by 3 bases, with 8 bases between them. Germline V gene sequence: CDR1 KGHSH, CDR2 LQKENI. The CDR3 has 13 amino acids. DNA for the CDR3: TGTGCCAGCTCACCGTCTGGGGACACTGAAGCTTTCTTT. Translating gives CASSPSGDTEAFF. The full variable domain, rest sourced from reference TRBV18 and TRBJ1-1, is NAGVMQNPRHLVRRRGQEARLRCSPMKGHSHVYWYRQLPEEGLKFMVYLQKENIIDESGMPKERFSAEFPKEGPSILRIQQVVRGDSAAYFCASSPSGDTEAFFGQGTRLTVV.

DNA of the CDR3: TGTGCCAGCAGTACCTGGACAGGGGGAAACTACGAGCAGTACTTC. Translated: CASSTWTGGNYEQYF. This rearrangement joins TRBV28 to TRBJ2-7, with TRBD1 matching 10 bases. Per the germline V gene, CDR1 is MDHEN and CDR2 is SYDVKM. Germline trimming cut 5 bases from V and 3 bases from J; bases unmatched to any gene: 7. The length of the CDR3 is 15 residues.

The chain is built from TRBV24-1 and TRBJ1-2; TRBD1 agrees at 10 bases. The CDR3 is made up of 16 amino acids. V was pared by 4 bases and J by 4 bases, with 8 bases of the junction left unmatched. Germline CDR1 is KGHDR and CDR2 is SFDVKD. CDR3 DNA sequence: TGTGCCACCAGTGACCCCCGGGACAGGGGCGCCTATGGCTACACCTTC. This translates into CATSDPRDRGAYGYTF.

This chain uses TRBV6-4 with TRBJ1-5; perhaps TRBD1 as D (5 bases). Germline CDR1 and CDR2: MRHNA and SNTAGT. Trimming cost V 4 bases and J 6 bases, with 19 bases left between them. This CDR3 comprises 16 residues. CDR3 residues: CASSVTDRRRGQPQHF. As DNA, the CDR3 is TGTGCCAGCAGTGTAACAGACCGCCGGAGGGGTCAGCCCCAGCATTTT.

This chain links TRBV7-3 with TRBJ1-2, with 7 bases identical to TRBD1. Germline CDR1 reads SGHTA; CDR2 reads FQGTGA. This CDR3 contains 13 residues. Trimming took 5 bases from V and 9 from J; bases not matched to a gene: 9. The CDR3: CASSPDRDHSYTF. The CDR3 DNA reads TGTGCCAGCAGCCCTGACAGGGATCATAGCTACACCTTC.

This chain joins TRBV10-3 and TRBJ2-2; 9 bases map to TRBD1. The V gene's germline CDR1 is ENHRY and CDR2 SYGVKD. This CDR3 comprises 18 residues. V shed 4 bases and J 5 bases; nucleotides not matched to a gene: 14. In nucleotides, the CDR3 is TGTGCCATCAGTGGATCTTCGGGACAGGGCGTTGTGACCGGGGAGCTGTTTTTT. This sequence encodes CAISGSSGQGVVTGELFF.

The chain couples TRBV19 to TRBJ2-1, with 8 bases that match TRBD1. Looked up from germline, CDR1 is LNHDA and CDR2 is SQIVND (reference sequence). The junction had 2 bases not matched to a gene; V was cut back by 4 bases and J by 6 bases. The CDR3 consists of 13 residues. The CDR3 DNA reads as TGTGCCAGTAGTACCCAGGGGGCCAATGAGCAGTTCTTC. It translates to CASSTQGANEQFF.

The rearrangement uses TRBV10-3 and TRBJ1-1; 10 bases are shared with TRBD1. V dropped 7 bases and J dropped 3; count of bases not matched to a gene: 8. This CDR3 region has 15 residues. Germline assignment: CDR1 ENHRY and CDR2 SYGVKD. CDR3 region: CAITSGQGLYTEAFF. The CDR3 DNA reads as TGTGCCATCACCTCGGGACAGGGGTTGTACACTGAAGCTTTCTTT.

The chain has TRBV27 and TRBJ1-1; 7 bases align to TRBD1. The CDR3 is 13 amino acids. Trimming removed 5 bases from V and 5 bases from J; junction bases left unmatched: 5. Germline lookup yields CDR1 MNHEY and CDR2 SMNVEV (reference sequence). The chain's CDR3 is CASSSRGRTEAFF. DNA for the CDR3: TGTGCCAGCAGTAGCAGGGGGAGGACTGAAGCTTTCTTT.

To note about this clone: The sample contains more than one DNA sequence encoding this CDR3. The chain couples TRBV16 to TRBJ2-7; 7 bases are a match to TRBD1. The CDR3 is made up of 15 amino acids. Germline CDR1 and CDR2: KGHSY and FQNENV. Trimming cost V 6 bases and J 2 bases; bases outside gene matches: 10. The CDR3 DNA follows: TGTGCCAGCAGTTTGGAACAGGGGCCCACCTACGAGCAGTACTTC. This encodes CASSLEQGPTYEQYF.

The chain couples TRBV6-4 to TRBJ2-3; D might be TRBD1 (6 bases). Germline values: CDR1 MRHNA, CDR2 SNTAGT. The V and J ends lost 0 bases and 3 bases respectively, with 10 bases between them. This CDR3 is built from 15 residues. The CDR3 coding sequence is TGTGCCAGCAGTGACTCACAGGGCGGGACAGATACGCAGTATTTT. Its translation: CASSDSQGGTDTQYF.

V and J are TRBV7-8 and TRBJ2-2; 12 bases line up with TRBD1. The CDR3 runs to 18 residues. In germline, CDR1 is SGHVS, CDR2 FQNEAQ. With 5 bases clipped from V and 9 bases from J, the junction kept 16 bases outside the gene matches. The CDR3, as DNA: TGTGCCAGCAGCCGTAGGCCCCCCGGGACAGGGGGCGGCAGGGAGCTGTTTTTT. This sequence encodes CASSRRPPGTGGGRELFF.

The chain is built from TRBV9 and TRBJ2-3, with TRBD2 identical over 7 bases. Germline values: CDR1 SGDLS, CDR2 YYNGEE. The length of the CDR3 is 16 residues. V gave up 2 bases and J gave up 0 bases; unmatched junction bases: 6. DNA for the CDR3: TGTGCCAGCAGCGTGAGGGGCGGGAGCAGCACAGATACGCAGTATTTT. It yields the protein CASSVRGGSSTDTQYF.

The chain recombines TRBV7-6 with TRBJ1-5, with D hard to call. CDR3 length: 15 residues. Germline V gives CDR1 SGHVS, CDR2 FNYEAQ. Trimming took 1 base from V and 3 from J, leaving 10 bases between them. Here the CDR3 reads CASSLGGNLNQPQHF. Written as DNA, the CDR3 is TGTGCCAGCAGCTTAGGAGGAAACCTCAATCAGCCCCAGCATTTT.

Regarding this clone: Other DNA variants within this sample encode the same CDR3. The chain has TRBV6-5 and TRBJ2-2; 8 nucleotides align to TRBD2. The CDR3 has 14 amino acids. CDR1 and CDR2 (germline): MNHEY, SVGAGI. The V segment lost 6 bases and the J segment 4 bases; nucleotides outside the gene matches: 4. This chain's CDR3 is CASRSGTSTGELFF. The CDR3 DNA follows: TGTGCCAGCAGATCCGGGACTAGCACCGGGGAGCTGTTTTTT.